Each of the 13 T cell receptor beta chains below was sequenced from the same sample in a study of cytomegalovirus exposure and HLA in healthy donors. The PCR had 60 Vbeta and 13 Jbeta primers. Repertoires were generated with immunoSEQ multiplex PCR, while TCRdb's copy carries only in-frame clones and drops some. Among approximately 90,000 clones, less than 65% were seen once, and the ten largest hold roughly 6.7%. Source material: PBMCs. The receptors stem from a woman in her twenties or thirties in good health and CMV-seronegative.

This CDR3 is CASSADRPEAFF. DNA for the CDR3: TGCGCCAGCAGCGCCGACAGACCTGAAGCTTTCTTT. This chain uses TRBV5-1 with TRBJ1-1; weak D call: TRBD1 (5 bases). The CDR3 is made up of 12 amino acids. CDR1 is SGHRS and CDR2 is YFSETQ in the germline V gene. V was cut by 4 bases and J by 6 bases, with 10 bases left in between.

This clone has more than one count but fewer than ten. This chain connects TRBV5-1 to TRBJ2-2, with D unclear. CDR1 and CDR2 (germline): SGHRS, YFSETQ. V was shortened by 2 bases and J by 5 bases, with 10 bases between the two germline ends. This CDR3 region has 14 residues. The CDR3 here is CASSLGERTGELFF. The CDR3 DNA follows: TGCGCCAGCAGCTTAGGAGAGAGGACCGGGGAGCTGTTTTTT.

V is TRBV5-4 and J is TRBJ2-2; 9 bases agree with TRBD2. Trimming cost V 6 bases and J 4 bases; bases outside gene matches: 7. The CDR3 extends over 15 amino acids. Looked up from germline, CDR1 is SGHNT and CDR2 is YYREEE (reference sequence). The CDR3 spells CASTMLAGSTGELFF. CDR3 DNA: TGTGCCAGCACTATGCTAGCGGGGTCCACCGGGGAGCTGTTTTTT.

The V and J genes are TRBV5-5 and TRBJ2-5, with D possibly being TRBD1 (6 bases). CDR3 size: 13 residues. Per the germline V gene, CDR1 is SGHKS and CDR2 is YYEKEE (reference sequence). Trimming took 2 bases from V and 2 from J, leaving 7 bases between them. CDR3 coding DNA: TGTGCCAGCAGCTTCGGACAGCAAGAGACCCAGTACTTC. It is translated as CASSFGQQETQYF.

This chain uses TRBV5-6 with TRBJ1-5, with a weak D call TRBD1 (6 bases). Germline V gives CDR1 SGHDT, CDR2 YYEEEE. Trimming removed 3 bases from V and 4 bases from J, with 14 bases in between. The CDR3 runs 15 residues. CDR3 bases: TGTGCCAGCAGCTGGGGGCTGGGTACAAATCAGCCCCAGCATTTT. It specifies CASSWGLGTNQPQHF.

The chain recombines TRBV7-8 with TRBJ1-2; D is uncertain. The V end was cut by 2 bases, the J end by 5 bases, with 21 bases between. In germline, CDR1 is SGHVS, CDR2 FQNEAQ. The CDR3 is 17 amino acids. CDR3 sequence reads: CASSLPPVSVLGYGYTF. CDR3 coding DNA: TGTGCCAGCAGCTTACCCCCCGTCTCCGTTCTCGGGTATGGCTACACCTTC.

V gene TRBV5-5 combines with J gene TRBJ2-7, with 9 bases fitting TRBD2. The CDR3 loop spans 14 amino acids. With V trimmed by 0 bases and J by 7 bases, 5 bases remained unmatched. Germline V gene lookup returns CDR1 SGHKS and CDR2 YYEKEE (reference sequence). CDR3 nucleotides: TGTGCCAGCAGCTTGGGGGCGGGAGGGGCTGAGCAGTACTTC. Protein sequence: CASSLGAGGAEQYF. Full variable domain (missing parts from reference TRBV5-5 and TRBJ2-7): DAGVTQSPTHLIKTRGQQVTLRCSPISGHKSVSWYQQVLGQGPQFIFQYYEKEERGRGNFPDRFSARQFPNYSSELNVNALLLGDSALYLCASSLGAGGAEQYFGPGTRLTVT.

J is TRBJ1-2 and V is TRBV2; possible D gene TRBD1, 5 bases. V gave up 4 bases and J gave up 0 bases, with 12 bases separating them. The CDR3 totals 15 residues. Germline-derived CDR1 and CDR2 are SNHLY and FYNNEI. The CDR3 sequence: CASSGKNRSNYGYTF. Here the CDR3 DNA reads TGTGCCAGCAGTGGGAAGAACAGGTCTAACTATGGCTACACCTTC.

This clone was counted between two and nine times. The J gene is TRBJ2-3, the V gene TRBV6-5; TRBD2 is a possible D gene (6 bases). The germline V gene has CDR1 MNHEY and CDR2 SVGAGI. The CDR3 covers 14 residues. Trimming took off 6 bases at V and 4 bases at J, with 14 bases between the two ends. In DNA, the CDR3 is TGTGCCAGCAGCCTTCCCGGGACTTCAGATACGCAGTATTTT. As protein: CASSLPGTSDTQYF.

This clone was seen only once. V and J are TRBV9 and TRBJ1-1, with D unresolved. V was shortened by 4 bases and J by 10 bases, with 5 bases between the two germline ends. This CDR3 is built from 9 residues. Germline values: CDR1 SGDLS, CDR2 YYNGEE. CDR3 region: CASSPRAFF. The CDR3 nucleotides read TGTGCCAGCAGCCCCCGAGCTTTCTTT.

The chain recombines TRBV4-2 with TRBJ2-5; the match to TRBD2 covers 10 bases. V was clipped by 2 bases and J by 3 bases; unmatched bases: 3. The CDR3 is made up of 15 amino acids. Germline CDR1 LGHNA, CDR2 YNFKEQ. The CDR3 reads CASSQLTSGKETQYF. CDR3 nucleotide sequence: TGTGCCAGCAGCCAATTAACTAGCGGGAAAGAGACCCAGTACTTC.

The V gene is TRBV20-1, the J gene TRBJ1-5, with D tentatively TRBD1 (5 bases). The CDR3 is made up of 11 amino acids. Germline loops: CDR1 DFQATT, CDR2 SNEGSKA (reference sequence). Trimming shortened V by 5 bases and J by 4 bases, and 6 bases separated the two germline ends. The DNA of the CDR3 is TGCAGTGCTGCAGGGAATCAGCCCCAGCATTTT. It translates to CSAAGNQPQHF.

The V gene is TRBV11-2, the J gene TRBJ1-5, with a tentative D call TRBD1 (5 bases). Germline loops: CDR1 SGHAT, CDR2 FQNNGV. Trimming pared 3 bases from V and 4 bases from J, leaving 7 bases between. The CDR3 spans 13 residues. The CDR3 sequence: CASSLTENQPQHF. CDR3 nucleotide sequence: TGTGCCAGCAGCTTGACAGAAAATCAGCCCCAGCATTTT.